The TCR beta chain described here comes from a study of T cells in Graves' hyperthyroidism and ophthalmopathy. The source material, RNA transcripts, was used to amplify TCR beta CDR3 regions. Primed by the HTBI set, a first-round RT-PCR was run on the TCR CDR3. TCRdb re-called the multiplex PCR reads through MiXCR, storing one row per CDR3 protein. The table lists 300,000 to 450,000 distinct CDR3 sequences, roughly 15% of them singletons. Notes on the study in general: Most thyroid clonotypes that were expanded above 0.001 also turned up in blood.

The CDR3 totals 11 residues. Trimming took off 0 bases at V and 5 bases at J, with 4 bases between the two ends. Germline assignment: CDR1 GTSNPN and CDR2 SVGIG (reference sequence). In its sample, this clonotype was seen many times. The antigen is not known. The sample was blood. V usage is TRBV30 and J usage is TRBJ2-5, with unresolved D. This TCR was recovered from a woman in her twenties or thirties with Graves' ophthalmopathy. Written as DNA, the CDR3 is TGTGCCTGGAGTGTACCGGAGACCCAGTACTTC. Protein: CAWSVPETQYF.